This T cell receptor beta chain was documented in a study of metastatic and nonmetastatic thyroid tumors. For the study at large: The authors compared repertoires across blood and tumor or nodule tissue from malignant and benign thyroid patients.

Original data processing: The distant-metastasis classifier for papillary thyroid cancer was built from CDR3 differences across clinicopathological groups. Using MiXCR, TCRdb reanalyzed the PCR reads. The V and J calls were determined by TCRdb, not by the authors. The repertoire has a few thousand clones, over 25% of them found once; the top ten carry more than 15%. None of the patients had undergone any treatment ahead of thyroid surgery. This clone was detected only a few times. Its matching antigen is unknown. CDR1 MNHEY and CDR2 SMNVEV come from the germline V gene (reference sequence). V was trimmed by 0 bases and J by 5 bases, leaving 7 bases between them. The CDR3 runs to 14 residues. Overall study findings and caveats: It was reportedly found that TCR beta diversity was significantly higher in malignant thyroid tumors than in benign nodules, a difference seen in both blood and tumor samples.

The chain carries TRBV27 and TRBJ2-2; D is perhaps TRBD1 (6 bases). This clonotype originated in a female donor with papillary thyroid cancer or a benign thyroid nodule (not recorded which). Some clones in this sample may be carry-over from other donors' samples. The sequenced sample consisted of adjacent normal tissue. DNA of the CDR3: TGTGCCAGCAGTTTATCAAGGGGGACCGGGGAGCTGTTTTTT. It codes for CASSLSRGTGELFF.